Below, 17 T cell receptor beta chains from the same sample are listed, as sequenced in a study of blood T cell repertoires in COVID-19. The assay was immunoSEQ multiplex PCR, and TCRdb's table has in-frame clones only and misses some. This sample has about 290,000 clones; around four fifths occur once, and the top ten carry around 4.2%. The sample was peripheral blood. These receptors were taken from a woman aged 45-65 years with active or convalescent COVID-19.

This chain links TRBV11-2 with TRBJ2-5, with TRBD1 matching over 8 bases. Looked up from germline, CDR1 is SGHAT and CDR2 is FQNNGV. The CDR3 spans 13 residues. Trimming at V came to 5 bases and at J to 8 bases, leaving 7 bases not matched to a gene. The CDR3 sequence: CASSPRQGITQYF. Here the CDR3 DNA reads TGTGCCAGCAGCCCCCGACAGGGGATTACCCAGTACTTC.

V and J are TRBV6-4 and TRBJ2-2; 7 nucleotides agree with TRBD1. The germline V gene has CDR1 MRHNA and CDR2 SNTAGT. The CDR3 runs 14 residues. V lost 6 bases to trimming and J lost 3 bases; unmatched junction nucleotides: 4. CDR3 nucleotide sequence: TGTGCCAGCAGGAGACAGGGTGACACCGGGGAGCTGTTTTTT. Amino acids: CASRRQGDTGELFF.

V gene TRBV14 combines with J gene TRBJ2-1, with 8 positions matching TRBD2. Germline CDR1 SGHDN, CDR2 FVKESK. The CDR3 runs 14 residues. V lost 4 bases and J lost 7; bases outside the gene matches: 6. CDR3 loop: CASSPGREVNEQFF. The CDR3 nucleotides are TGTGCCAGCAGCCCGGGGCGGGAGGTAAATGAGCAGTTCTTC.

This chain uses TRBV28 with TRBJ1-1, with D unclear. Trimming removed 2 bases from V and 6 bases from J, with 25 bases in between. Looked up from germline, CDR1 is MDHEN and CDR2 is SYDVKM. This CDR3 has 18 residues. CDR3 loop: CASSLELYGSGLWAEAFF. CDR3 DNA: TGTGCCAGCAGTTTAGAACTGTATGGGTCGGGTTTGTGGGCTGAAGCTTTCTTT.

This sequence joins TRBV15 and TRBJ1-4; D gene uncertain. V shed 6 bases and J shed 7 bases, with 12 bases lying between them. Looked up from germline, CDR1 is LNHNV and CDR2 is YYDKDF (reference sequence). The CDR3 is 13 amino acids. The chain's CDR3 is CATSSSFSEKLFF. In nucleotides, the CDR3 is TGTGCCACCAGTAGTAGTTTTAGTGAAAAACTGTTTTTT.

The chain has TRBV12-3 or TRBV12-4 and TRBJ1-1; TRBD1 is a possible D gene (5 bases). V was pared by 3 bases and J by 4 bases, with 9 bases between. The CDR3 loop spans 13 amino acids. The CDR3 reads CASSLGQGTEAFF. In DNA, the CDR3 is TGTGCCAGCAGTTTGGGGCAGGGCACTGAAGCTTTCTTT.

The rearrangement links TRBV18 to TRBJ2-1; 8 bases match TRBD2. V shed 6 bases, J shed 15 bases, and the junction held 13 bases outside the gene matches. The CDR3 spans 13 residues. Germline values: CDR1 KGHSH, CDR2 LQKENI. CDR3 bases: TGTGCCAGCTCCCTCTCCGGGACTAGTAATCGGTTCTTC. It codes for CASSLSGTSNRFF. Complete variable domain (other parts from reference TRBV18 and TRBJ2-1): NAGVMQNPRHLVRRRGQEARLRCSPMKGHSHVYWYRQLPEEGLKFMVYLQKENIIDESGMPKERFSAEFPKEGPSILRIQQVVRGDSAAYFCASSLSGTSNRFFGPGTRLTVL.

The chain combines TRBV5-8 with TRBJ1-6, with D possibly being TRBD1 (6 bases). CDR1 is SGHTS, CDR2 YDEGEE, per germline. V was pared by 0 bases and J by 6 bases, with 16 bases between. The CDR3 runs 17 residues. In DNA, the CDR3 is TGTGCCAGCAGCTTGGTGGGGGTTAGGGGGATTAATTCACCCCTCCACTTT. Its translation: CASSLVGVRGINSPLHF.

The rearrangement links TRBV24-1 to TRBJ2-7; no firm D call. The CDR3 covers 13 residues. Germline CDR1 KGHDR, CDR2 SFDVKD. Trimming pared 4 bases from V and 5 bases from J, leaving 11 bases between. The DNA of the CDR3 is TGTGCCACCAGTGAGCGAACGGGTCACGAGCAGTACTTC. Protein product: CATSERTGHEQYF.

This clone was observed once. The CDR3 spells CASSEWRGSNDSNQPQHF. CDR3 DNA: TGCGCCAGCAGTGAGTGGAGGGGCAGCAACGATAGCAATCAGCCCCAGCATTTT. This rearrangement joins TRBV10-1 to TRBJ1-5; D perhaps matches TRBD1 (5 bases). Germline CDR1 is WNHNN and CDR2 is SYGVQD (reference sequence). Trimming stripped 1 base from V and 0 bases from J, with 16 bases between. CDR3 size: 18 residues.

This clone was seen once. The CDR3 reads CSASAGQLNTEAFF. The CDR3 DNA is TGCAGTGCTAGTGCGGGACAGTTGAACACTGAAGCTTTCTTT. The V call is TRBV20-1, the J call TRBJ1-1; 7 positions agree with TRBD1. Germline V CDR1 and CDR2: DFQATT, SNEGSKA (reference sequence). This CDR3 region has 14 residues. V dropped 3 bases and J dropped 0; count of bases not matched to a gene: 4.

The V and J genes are TRBV2 and TRBJ1-5; 7 bases align to TRBD1. The CDR3 is 13 residues long. The ends lost 8 bases at V and 9 bases at J; junction bases unmatched: 10. Germline CDR1 SNHLY, CDR2 FYNNEI. CDR3 region: CASRDSQRGPQHF. Here the CDR3 DNA reads TGTGCCAGCCGGGACAGCCAGAGAGGGCCCCAGCATTTT.

The chain couples TRBV9 to TRBJ1-3; D is uncertain. CDR1 SGDLS and CDR2 YYNGEE come from the germline V gene. The CDR3 spans 15 residues. V shed 4 bases and J shed 2 bases, with 13 bases lying between them. CDR3 sequence (DNA): TGTGCCAGCAGCCGAGCAGCAGGCGCTGGAAACACCATATATTTT. Translating it yields CASSRAAGAGNTIYF.

The rearrangement links TRBV27 to TRBJ1-4, with a weak D call TRBD1 (6 bases). Germline assignment: CDR1 MNHEY and CDR2 SMNVEV (reference sequence). CDR3 length: 15 amino acids. Trimming took 7 bases from V and 0 from J, leaving 12 bases between them. This CDR3 is CASTRRTATNEKLFF. The CDR3 DNA reads as TGTGCCAGCACCCGAAGGACAGCAACTAATGAAAAACTGTTTTTT.

The chain joins TRBV19 to TRBJ2-7; D is possibly TRBD1 (8 bases). Germline V CDR1 and CDR2: LNHDA, SQIVND (reference sequence). The V end was cut by 7 bases, the J end by 2 bases, with 21 bases between. The CDR3 has 16 amino acids. The CDR3 region has the DNA TGTGCCAGTAATTCGGGGGGACAGGTTCCCCCCTACGAGCAGTACTTC. Protein sequence: CASNSGGQVPPYEQYF.

The rearrangement links TRBV5-1 to TRBJ2-1, with TRBD2 matching 7 bases. This CDR3 is built from 15 residues. Looked up from germline, CDR1 is SGHRS and CDR2 is YFSETQ. V lost 1 base, J lost 2 bases, and 3 bases stayed unmatched. The CDR3 sequence is CASSLSSGTYNEQFF. CDR3 DNA sequence: TGCGCCAGCAGCTTGTCTAGCGGTACCTACAATGAGCAGTTCTTC.

This clone was seen a single time. In DNA form, the CDR3 reads TGTGCCAGCAGTCTACGTGATCCGAACACTGAAGCTTTCTTT. This translates into CASSLRDPNTEAFF. The chain carries TRBV27 and TRBJ1-1; the D is unclear. The CDR3 totals 14 residues. CDR1 and CDR2 (germline): MNHEY, SMNVEV (reference sequence). V shed 5 bases and J shed 1 base, with 11 bases lying between them.